This T cell receptor beta chain was observed in a study of molecular identifiers for immune sequencing clone quantification. TCRdb redid the calling of the PCR reads with MiXCR, one entry per CDR3 protein. Among about 510,000 distinct CDR3 sequences listed, over 20% were seen once. This clonotype was seen many times. Trimming removed 5 bases from V and 0 bases from J; junction bases left unmatched: 6. CDR1 and CDR2 (germline): MNHEY, SVGAGI. This CDR3 is 16 amino acids long. The specimen sequenced was naive CD8+ T cells from blood, with Jurkat cell RNA spiked in. Subset here: FACS-sorted CD8+CD4-CCR7+CD45RA+ naive T cells. The chain has TRBV6-5 and TRBJ2-4, with TRBD1 identical over 8 bases. This sequence originates from a human donor in good health. Some libraries in this study had Jurkat cell RNA spiked in. The chain's CDR3 is CASSTWTGLAKNIQYF. The CDR3 DNA reads TGTGCCAGCAGTACATGGACAGGGCTAGCCAAAAACATTCAGTACTTC.